The rows below give T cell receptor beta chains drawn from one sample of a study of blood T cells in healthy people across ages. Via MiXCR, TCRdb re-called the 5' RACE reads, giving one row per CDR3 protein. The sample carries 650,000 to 700,000 distinct CDR3 sequences, 52% recorded once. The sequencing sample was made of blood. These receptors were taken from a woman at least 80 years old in good health. Both conserved end residues are part of each CDR3. A D gene is named only where the DNA matches it firmly. Where a row states a size, it is once, few, many or the class of an expanded clone; other rows omit it.

J,D,size,V,CDR3,DNA
TRBJ2-5,.,.,TRBV20-1,CSAQGAGGETQYF,TGCAGTGCCCAGGGAGCAGGCGGGGAGACCCAGTACTTC
TRBJ2-7,TRBD1,once,TRBV9,CASSVGQGVIYEQYF,TGTGCCAGCAGCGTAGGACAGGGGGTAATTTACGAGCAGTACTTC
TRBJ1-2,.,.,TRBV10-3,CAISGFGDITKGYTF,TGTGCCATCAGTGGTTTCGGTGACATTACAAAAGGCTACACCTTC
TRBJ1-2,.,.,TRBV12-3/TRBV12-4,CASSSREGYTF,TGTGCCAGCAGCTCCAGGGAAGGCTACACCTTC
TRBJ2-2,.,.,TRBV5-1,CASSLDLGELFF,TGCGCCAGCAGTCTAGACCTCGGGGAGCTGTTTTTT
TRBJ2-1,.,few,TRBV24-1,CATSDPRGGGSSYNEQFF,TGTGCCACCAGTGATCCGAGGGGCGGGGGCAGCTCCTACAATGAGCAGTTCTTC
TRBJ1-5,.,few,TRBV12-3/TRBV12-4,CASSYAGDQPQHF,TGTGCCAGCAGTTATGCCGGAGATCAGCCCCAGCATTTT
TRBJ2-1,.,.,TRBV7-2,CASTKGPLNEQFF,TGTGCCTCCACAAAGGGGCCCCTCAATGAGCAGTTCTTC
TRBJ2-5,.,.,TRBV5-6,CASSRRWGARNQETQYF,TGTGCCAGCAGCCGGAGATGGGGGGCGCGGAACCAAGAGACCCAGTACTTC
TRBJ2-3,.,.,TRBV12-3/TRBV12-4,CASRRDGGTQYF,TGTGCCAGCAGGCGGGACGGGGGAACGCAGTATTTT
TRBJ2-3,TRBD2,.,TRBV7-9,CASSTHVASGRGDTQYF,TGTGCCAGCAGCACCCATGTGGCTAGCGGCCGGGGGGATACGCAGTATTTT
TRBJ1-1,.,few,TRBV7-2,CASSPYLAGANTEAFF,TGTGCCAGCAGCCCCTATTTGGCAGGGGCGAACACTGAAGCTTTCTTT
TRBJ2-1,.,few,TRBV5-1,CASSWAGLSYNEQFF,TGCGCCAGCAGCTGGGCTGGGTTGTCCTACAATGAGCAGTTCTTC
TRBJ1-6,.,.,TRBV4-1,CASSHRPDSPLHF,TGCGCCAGCAGCCACAGACCGGACTCACCCCTCCACTTT
TRBJ2-1,.,few,TRBV5-1,CASSLVSGYSEQFF,TGCGCCAGCAGCTTGGTTTCGGGTTATAGTGAGCAGTTCTTC
TRBJ2-1,TRBD2,.,TRBV15,CATSSRLAAAWNYNEQFF,TGTGCCACCAGCAGCCGACTAGCGGCCGCCTGGAACTACAATGAGCAGTTCTTC
TRBJ2-7,TRBD1,many,TRBV9,CASSVAGQGMSEQYF,TGTGCCAGCAGCGTGGCGGGACAGGGGATGAGCGAGCAGTACTTC
TRBJ2-3,.,.,TRBV3-1,CASSQQGLTNSDTQYF,TGTGCCAGCAGCCAACAGGGACTTACCAATTCAGATACGCAGTATTTT
TRBJ2-1,TRBD1,.,TRBV11-2,CASSLEGQGLGYEQFF,TGTGCCAGCAGCTTAGAGGGACAGGGCTTGGGGTATGAGCAGTTCTTC
TRBJ1-2,TRBD1,.,TRBV20-1,CSARSKGQGGPRYGYTF,TGCAGTGCTAGGTCCAAGGGACAGGGGGGACCCCGCTATGGCTACACCTTC
TRBJ1-1,.,few,TRBV18,CASSPEGGLGTEAFF,TGTGCCAGCTCACCGGAGGGGGGCTTAGGCACTGAAGCTTTCTTT
TRBJ2-3,.,.,TRBV12-3/TRBV12-4,CARGPGDMQYF,TGTGCCAGAGGTCCGGGAGATATGCAGTATTTT
TRBJ2-4,TRBD2,.,TRBV20-1,CSAARLALKGVNIQYF,TGCAGTGCTGCCAGACTAGCGCTCAAGGGGGTAAACATTCAGTACTTC
TRBJ2-5,TRBD1,.,TRBV3-1,CASSQDGQGVSSETQYF,TGTGCCAGCAGCCAAGATGGACAGGGGGTGTCCTCGGAGACCCAGTACTTC
TRBJ2-3,TRBD2,.,TRBV29-1,CSVLFGAGGGTDTQYF,TGCAGCGTCCTCTTCGGGGCGGGGGGCGGTACAGATACGCAGTATTTT
TRBJ2-7,.,many,TRBV4-1,CASSRLVQPYEQYF,TGCGCCAGCAGCCGTTTGGTCCAACCCTACGAGCAGTACTTC
TRBJ2-5,.,.,TRBV6-6,CASSYRRRKGTQYF,TGTGCCAGCAGTTACAGGCGTAGAAAAGGGACCCAGTACTTC
TRBJ2-3,.,.,TRBV28,CASSLAGRITDTQYF,TGTGCCAGCAGTTTAGCGGGGCGGATTACAGATACGCAGTATTTT
TRBJ2-1,.,.,TRBV30,CAWSVLFAGGEQFF,TGTGCCTGGAGTGTATTGTTTGCTGGGGGTGAGCAGTTCTTC
TRBJ1-2,TRBD1,.,TRBV5-1,CASSPDRENYGYTF,TGCGCCAGCAGCCCGGACAGGGAGAACTATGGCTACACCTTC
TRBJ1-2,.,.,TRBV20-1,CSATPGLHPNKGGYTF,TGCAGTGCTACCCCGGGCCTCCACCCAAATAAGGGTGGCTACACCTTC
TRBJ2-7,.,.,TRBV11-1,CASSFSTGPSGYEQYF,TGTGCCAGCAGCTTTTCGACAGGACCCTCAGGCTACGAGCAGTACTTC
TRBJ1-2,TRBD1,few,TRBV7-2,CASTLGTGSLTGGYTF,TGTGCCAGCACCCTAGGGACAGGGAGTTTGACGGGGGGCTACACCTTC
TRBJ1-5,.,.,TRBV30,CAWSVQGGGNQPQHF,TGTGCCTGGAGTGTACAGGGAGGCGGCAATCAGCCCCAGCATTTT
TRBJ2-2,.,few,TRBV28,CASSPHRVGLDTGELFF,TGTGCCAGCAGCCCGCACAGGGTCGGGTTGGACACCGGGGAGCTGTTTTTT
TRBJ2-2,TRBD1,.,TRBV5-1,CASSSGTGYTGELFF,TGCGCCAGCAGCTCCGGGACAGGGTACACCGGGGAGCTGTTTTTT
TRBJ2-2,.,.,TRBV10-3,CAISESRGPSGTGELFF,TGTGCCATCAGTGAGAGCAGAGGACCGAGCGGCACCGGGGAGCTGTTTTTT
TRBJ2-5,TRBD2,few,TRBV7-2,CASRKLAGANYNEQYF,TGTGCCAGCAGAAAGTTAGCGGGAGCCAACTACAATGAGCAGTACTTC
TRBJ2-2,TRBD2,many,TRBV6-6,CASSYSGGLVSGELFF,TGTGCCAGCAGTTACTCCGGGGGACTAGTGAGCGGGGAGCTGTTTTTT
TRBJ2-1,.,many,TRBV9,CASSLQTGSGEQFF,TGTGCCAGCAGCCTACAAACAGGGTCCGGTGAGCAGTTCTTC
TRBJ2-7,.,many,TRBV25-1,CASPGDEQYF,TGTGCCAGCCCGGGGGACGAGCAGTACTTC
TRBJ2-7,.,.,TRBV7-9,CASSLHNSYEQYF,TGTGCCAGCAGCTTACATAACTCCTACGAGCAGTACTTC
TRBJ2-5,TRBD2,once,TRBV5-1,CASSTGLAAFEETQYF,TGCGCCAGCAGCACAGGACTAGCGGCCTTTGAGGAGACCCAGTACTTC
TRBJ2-3,.,.,TRBV20-1,CSAREAGQRPDTQYF,TGCAGTGCTAGAGAAGCCGGTCAGCGGCCGGATACGCAGTATTTT
TRBJ2-1,.,few,TRBV6-4,CASSDGDLNEQFF,TGTGCCAGCAGTGACGGAGATCTCAATGAGCAGTTCTTC
TRBJ2-7,TRBD2,many,TRBV28,CASIHSSRLAGAYEQYF,TGTGCCAGCATCCACTCCTCCCGACTAGCGGGGGCCTACGAGCAGTACTTC
TRBJ2-7,TRBD1,.,TRBV7-9,CASSDEGRGYNEQYF,TGTGCCAGCAGCGATGAGGGCAGGGGGTACAATGAGCAGTACTTC
TRBJ2-7,TRBD2,few,TRBV11-2,CASAWTSGGYEQYF,TGTGCCAGCGCCTGGACTAGCGGGGGTTACGAGCAGTACTTC
TRBJ2-3,.,many,TRBV7-9,CASSPISGERTDTQYF,TGTGCCAGCAGCCCGATATCCGGTGAGCGCACAGATACGCAGTATTTT
TRBJ2-1,.,.,TRBV2,CASGPTRNNEQFF,TGTGCCAGCGGGCCAACCAGAAACAATGAGCAGTTCTTC